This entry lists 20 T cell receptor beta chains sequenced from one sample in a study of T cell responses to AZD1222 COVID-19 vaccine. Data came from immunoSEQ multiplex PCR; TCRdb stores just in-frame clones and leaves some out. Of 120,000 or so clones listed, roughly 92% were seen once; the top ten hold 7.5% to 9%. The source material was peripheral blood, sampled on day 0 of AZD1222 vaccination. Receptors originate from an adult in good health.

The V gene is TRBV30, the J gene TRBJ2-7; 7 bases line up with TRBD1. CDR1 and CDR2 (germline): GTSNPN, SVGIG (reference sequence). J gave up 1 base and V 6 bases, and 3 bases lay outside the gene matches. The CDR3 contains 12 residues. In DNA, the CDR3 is TGTGCCTGCCAGGACAGGTCCTACGAGCAGTACTTC. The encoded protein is CACQDRSYEQYF.

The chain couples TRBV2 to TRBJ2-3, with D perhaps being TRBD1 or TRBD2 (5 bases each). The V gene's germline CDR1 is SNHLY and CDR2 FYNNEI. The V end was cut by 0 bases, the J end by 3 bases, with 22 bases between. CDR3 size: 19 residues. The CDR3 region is CASSEAGEWVRPGTDTQYF. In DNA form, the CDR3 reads TGTGCCAGCAGTGAAGCGGGGGAGTGGGTCCGCCCGGGGACAGATACGCAGTATTTT.

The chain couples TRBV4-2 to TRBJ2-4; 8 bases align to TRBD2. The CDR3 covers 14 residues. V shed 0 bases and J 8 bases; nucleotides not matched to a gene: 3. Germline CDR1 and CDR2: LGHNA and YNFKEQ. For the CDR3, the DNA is TGTGCCAGCAGCCAAGATAGGACTAGCCACATTCAGTACTTC. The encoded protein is CASSQDRTSHIQYF.

The chain's CDR3 is CASSPGQYEQYF. The CDR3 DNA reads as TGTGCCAGCTCACCAGGACAGTACGAGCAGTACTTC. The chain has TRBV18 and TRBJ2-7; a possible D gene is TRBD1 (6 bases). CDR1 is KGHSH and CDR2 is LQKENI in the germline V gene. V shed 2 bases and J shed 4 bases, with 6 bases lying between them. This CDR3 has 12 residues.

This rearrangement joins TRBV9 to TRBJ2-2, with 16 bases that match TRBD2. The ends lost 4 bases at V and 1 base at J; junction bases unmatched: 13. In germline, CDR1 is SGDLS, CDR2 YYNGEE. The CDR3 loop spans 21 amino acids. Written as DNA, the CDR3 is TGTGCCAGCAGCACGACGCCGTCCGGGACTAGCGGGGGGGTGAACACCGGGGAGCTGTTTTTT. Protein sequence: CASSTTPSGTSGGVNTGELFF.

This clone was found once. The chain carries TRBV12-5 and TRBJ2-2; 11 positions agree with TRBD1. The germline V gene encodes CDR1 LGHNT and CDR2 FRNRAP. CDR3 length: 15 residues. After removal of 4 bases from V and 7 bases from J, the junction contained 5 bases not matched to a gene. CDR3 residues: CASGSRTGGGGELFF. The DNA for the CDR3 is TGTGCTAGTGGTTCCAGGACAGGGGGCGGCGGGGAGCTGTTTTTT. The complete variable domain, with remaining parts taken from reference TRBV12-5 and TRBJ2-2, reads DARVTQTPRHKVTEMGQEVTMRCQPILGHNTVFWYRQTMMQGLELLAYFRNRAPLDDSGMPKDRFSAEMPDATLATLKIQPSEPRDSAVYFCASGSRTGGGGELFFGEGSRLTVL.

CDR3 sequence (DNA): TGTGCCAGCAGTTTATCGGTTACTAGCGGGGGGACGGGGGAGACCCAGTACTTC. This codes for CASSLSVTSGGTGETQYF. J is TRBJ2-5 and V is TRBV27; TRBD2 matches at 12 bases. The trim removed 0 bases at V and 5 bases at J, leaving 10 bases unmatched. This CDR3 has 18 residues. The germline V gene has CDR1 MNHEY and CDR2 SMNVEV (reference sequence).

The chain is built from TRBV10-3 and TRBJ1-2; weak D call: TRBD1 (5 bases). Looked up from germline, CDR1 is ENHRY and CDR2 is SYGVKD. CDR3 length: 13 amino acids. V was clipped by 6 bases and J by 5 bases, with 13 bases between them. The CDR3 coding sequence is TGTGCCATCAGGGGGGTATTAGAGTATGGCTACACCTTC. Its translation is CAIRGVLEYGYTF.

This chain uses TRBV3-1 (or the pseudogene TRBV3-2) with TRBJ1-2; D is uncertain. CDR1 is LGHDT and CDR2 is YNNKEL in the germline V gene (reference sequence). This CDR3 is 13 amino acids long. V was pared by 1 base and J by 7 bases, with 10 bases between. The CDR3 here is CASSQGGLSGYTF. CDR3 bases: TGTGCCAGCAGCCAAGGGGGATTGAGTGGCTACACCTTC.

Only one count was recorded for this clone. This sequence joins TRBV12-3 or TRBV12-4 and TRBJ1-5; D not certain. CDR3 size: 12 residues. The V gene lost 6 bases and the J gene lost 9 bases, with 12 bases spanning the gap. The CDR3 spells CASSPRGWPQHF. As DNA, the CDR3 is TGTGCCAGCAGCCCTAGAGGATGGCCCCAGCATTTT.

Here the CDR3 DNA reads TGTGCCAGCAGGACGGGGGGACAGAACTCCTACGAGCAGTACTTC. It translates to CASRTGGQNSYEQYF. The J gene is TRBJ2-7, the V gene TRBV6-5; D may correspond to TRBD1 or TRBD2 (7 bases each). In germline, CDR1 is MNHEY, CDR2 SVGAGI. The CDR3 runs to 15 residues. V lost 6 bases, J lost 0 bases, and 15 bases lay in between.

DNA for the CDR3: TGTGCCAGCAGTCCTCCAAGTAGCGAGACCCAGTACTTC. The encoded protein is CASSPPSSETQYF. The chain combines TRBV7-9 with TRBJ2-5; D is unresolved. V was pared by 6 bases and J by 5 bases, with 13 bases between. The CDR3 totals 13 residues. The germline V gene has CDR1 SEHNR and CDR2 FQNEAQ (reference sequence).

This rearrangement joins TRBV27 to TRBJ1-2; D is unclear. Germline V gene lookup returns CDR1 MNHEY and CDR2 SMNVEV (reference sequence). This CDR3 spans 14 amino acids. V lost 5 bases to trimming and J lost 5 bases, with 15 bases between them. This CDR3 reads CASSVGMFSYGYTF. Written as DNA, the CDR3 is TGTGCCAGCAGTGTAGGGATGTTCTCGTATGGCTACACCTTC.

This CDR3 reads CASSLTGTASYEQYF. The CDR3, as DNA: TGCGCCAGCAGCTTAACCGGGACGGCCTCCTACGAGCAGTACTTC. This sequence joins TRBV5-1 and TRBJ2-7; D could derive from TRBD1 or TRBD2 (5 bases each). CDR1 and CDR2 from the germline V gene are SGHRS and YFSETQ. This CDR3 is built from 15 residues. Trimming stripped 2 bases from V and 0 bases from J, with 12 bases between. The full variable domain, its missing parts supplied by reference TRBV5-1 and TRBJ2-7, is KAGVTQTPRYLIKTRGQQVTLSCSPISGHRSVSWYQQTPGQGLQFLFEYFSETQRNKGNFPGRFSGRQFSNSRSEMNVSTLELGDSALYLCASSLTGTASYEQYFGPGTRLTVT.

Written as DNA, the CDR3 is TGCGCCAGCAGCAAAGATTTAGTCACTGAAGCTTTCTTT. Amino acids: CASSKDLVTEAFF. The chain is built from TRBV10-1 and TRBJ1-1; unclear D gene. Per germline, CDR1 WNHNN and CDR2 SYGVQD (reference sequence). CDR3 length equals 13 residues. V was shortened by 6 bases and J by 4 bases, with 12 bases between the two germline ends.

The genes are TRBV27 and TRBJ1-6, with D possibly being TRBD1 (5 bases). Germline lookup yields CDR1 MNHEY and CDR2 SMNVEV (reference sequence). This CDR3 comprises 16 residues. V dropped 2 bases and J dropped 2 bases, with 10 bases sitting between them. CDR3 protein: CASSLGGVPYNSPLHF. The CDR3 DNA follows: TGTGCCAGCAGTTTAGGGGGGGTCCCCTATAATTCACCCCTCCACTTT.

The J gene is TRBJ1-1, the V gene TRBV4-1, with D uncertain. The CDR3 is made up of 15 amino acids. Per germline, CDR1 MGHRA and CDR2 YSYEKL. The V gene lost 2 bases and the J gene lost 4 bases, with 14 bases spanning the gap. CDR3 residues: CASSQSPSEGTEAFF. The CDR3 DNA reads TGCGCCAGCAGCCAATCGCCCTCGGAGGGCACTGAAGCTTTCTTT.

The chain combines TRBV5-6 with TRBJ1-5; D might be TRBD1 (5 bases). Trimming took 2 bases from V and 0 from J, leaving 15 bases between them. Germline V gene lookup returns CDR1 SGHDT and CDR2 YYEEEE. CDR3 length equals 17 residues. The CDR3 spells CASSLGPGTYSNQPQHF. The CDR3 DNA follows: TGTGCCAGCAGCTTAGGGCCAGGGACGTATAGCAATCAGCCCCAGCATTTT.

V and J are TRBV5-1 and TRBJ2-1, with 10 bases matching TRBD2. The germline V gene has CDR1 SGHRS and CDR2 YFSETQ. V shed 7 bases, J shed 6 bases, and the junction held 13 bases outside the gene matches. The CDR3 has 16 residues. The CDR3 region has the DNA TGCGCCAGCGGGGACCTAAGCGGGGGGGCGATCAATGAGCAGTTCTTC. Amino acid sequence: CASGDLSGGAINEQFF.

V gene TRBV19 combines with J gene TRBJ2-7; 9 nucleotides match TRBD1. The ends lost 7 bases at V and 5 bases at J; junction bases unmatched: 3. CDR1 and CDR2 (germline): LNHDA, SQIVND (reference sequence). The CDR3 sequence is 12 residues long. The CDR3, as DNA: TGTGCCAGTAAACAGGGGGCGAACGAGCAGTACTTC. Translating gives CASKQGANEQYF.